This T cell receptor beta chain comes out of a study of identical twins. MiXCR, applied by TCRdb to the 5' RACE reads, yields one record per CDR3 protein. The table records 450,000 or so distinct CDR3 sequences, approximately 15% of them present only once. Findings and caveats of the study: With abundant cord blood beta clonotypes, insertions were fewer; memory repertoires showed no such pattern.

With respect to this clonotype: Its antigen remains unknown.

Trimming removed 0 bases at V and 8 bases at J, with 17 bases between. The CDR3 runs 16 residues. In germline, CDR1 is SGHRS, CDR2 YFSETQ. This sample was shared with a second study, whose subject was yellow fever vaccine responses in identical twins. That report adds: Twins reportedly mounted vaccine T cell responses that seemed partly convergent, partly personalized.

The chain recombines TRBV5-1 with TRBJ2-2; possible D gene TRBD2, 6 bases. This receptor was obtained from a woman between 18 and 29 years old in good health. Sequenced: CD4+ T cells sorted from blood. The CDR3 coding sequence is TGCGCCAGCAGCTTGGAGCTAGCGACCCGGGCGGGGGAGCTGTTTTTT. Protein sequence: CASSLELATRAGELFF.